These T cell receptor beta chains were read from a single sample in a study of shared clonotypes between healthy human individuals. TCRdb's copy holds only in-frame clones and misses some; the assay was immunoSEQ multiplex PCR. The repertoire consists of 1.5 million to 2.5 million clones, with about 95% occurring once and the leading ten covering 0.9% to 1.5%. Specimen: naive CD8+ T cells sorted from blood. The source is a man younger than 35 in good health. Each CDR3 is given with its conserved first and last residue. A D gene is named only where the DNA matches it firmly. The listing skips clone size in some rows; elsewhere it reads once, few, many or a size class.

once	TRBV10-1	.	TRBJ2-2	CASSDGISNTGELFF	TGCGCCAGCAGTGACGGGATATCGAACACCGGGGAGCTGTTTTTT
.	TRBV15	.	TRBJ1-4	CATSNPDSLNEKLFF	TGTGCCACCAGCAACCCGGACAGCCTCAATGAAAAACTGTTTTTT
.	TRBV5-4	.	TRBJ1-1	CASTVDSWNTEAFF	TGTGCCAGCACCGTAGACTCCTGGAACACTGAAGCTTTCTTT
.	TRBV6-5	.	TRBJ1-1	CASSYSIGTLNTEAFF	TGTGCCAGCAGTTACTCTATTGGGACATTGAACACTGAAGCTTTCTTT
.	TRBV4-1	.	TRBJ1-4	CASSFRVTNEKLFF	TGCGCCAGCAGTTTCAGGGTAACTAATGAAAAACTGTTTTTT
.	TRBV11-2	.	TRBJ2-3	CASSPLMPDTQYF	TGTGCCAGCAGCCCCCTAATGCCGGATACGCAGTATTTT
.	TRBV11-2	.	TRBJ2-5	CASSQAGQEETQYF	TGTGCCAGCAGCCAGGCGGGGCAGGAAGAGACCCAGTACTTC
once	TRBV6-5	TRBD2	TRBJ2-3	CASSYHGLALTDTQYF	TGTGCCAGCAGTTACCACGGACTAGCTCTCACAGATACGCAGTATTTT
.	TRBV4-3	.	TRBJ2-2	CASSQVLATPNGELFF	TGCGCCAGCAGCCAAGTTCTAGCGACCCCCAACGGGGAGCTGTTTTTT
.	TRBV5-6	.	TRBJ1-2	CASFGQINYGYTF	TGTGCCAGCTTCGGACAGATTAACTATGGCTACACCTTC
once	TRBV28	.	TRBJ1-1	CASSSPRNTEAFF	TGTGCCAGCAGTTCTCCCCGGAACACTGAAGCTTTCTTT
.	TRBV28	.	TRBJ1-4	CASSHGASGEKLFF	TGTGCCAGCAGCCATGGGGCTTCGGGTGAAAAACTGTTTTTT
.	TRBV30	.	TRBJ2-1	CAWSLRNEQFF	TGTGCCTGGAGCCTACGCAATGAGCAGTTCTTC
.	TRBV6-6	.	TRBJ1-2	CASSYPETVGYGYTF	TGTGCCAGCAGTTACCCAGAGACAGTCGGCTATGGCTACACCTTC
.	TRBV27	TRBD1	TRBJ1-1	CASSLSKKGATEAFF	TGTGCCAGCAGTTTATCAAAGAAGGGGGCCACTGAAGCTTTCTTT
.	TRBV30	.	TRBJ1-6	CAWLGDDSPLHF	TGTGCCTGGCTCGGGGACGATTCACCCCTCCACTTT
.	TRBV27	TRBD2	TRBJ2-1	CASSLLGVAGGHNEQFF	TGTGCCAGCAGTCTCCTCGGGGTGGCGGGAGGTCACAATGAGCAGTTCTTC
.	TRBV30	.	TRBJ1-5	CAWSVPNTGPDQPQHF	TGTGCCTGGAGTGTCCCAAATACGGGGCCCGACCAGCCCCAGCATTTT
.	TRBV6-1	.	TRBJ2-7	CASSGGSSSYEQYF	TGTGCCAGCAGTGGGGGGAGTAGCTCCTACGAGCAGTACTTC
.	TRBV11-2	TRBD2	TRBJ2-3	CASRPGLAGGTDTQYF	TGTGCCAGCAGACCCGGACTAGCGGGGGGCACAGATACGCAGTATTTT
.	TRBV7-2	.	TRBJ2-7	CASSLDPTFEQYF	TGTGCCAGCAGCTTAGACCCCACCTTCGAGCAGTACTTC
.	TRBV13	.	TRBJ2-4	CASSLQDTPKNIQYF	TGTGCCAGCAGTCTTCAGGACACCCCAAAAAACATTCAGTACTTC
.	TRBV10-3	.	TRBJ1-1	CAISESIYWVSTEAFF	TGTGCCATCAGTGAGTCGATTTATTGGGTGAGCACTGAAGCTTTCTTT
.	TRBV5-1	TRBD2	TRBJ2-3	CASTTRREATDTQYF	TGCGCCAGCACCACTAGGCGGGAGGCGACAGATACGCAGTATTTT
.	TRBV21-1	.	TRBJ2-7	CASSKKEAGVGEQYF	TGTGCCAGCAGCAAAAAGGAGGCGGGAGTAGGCGAGCAGTACTTC
.	TRBV7-8	TRBD1	TRBJ2-1	CASSPKVGRGWDEQFF	TGTGCCAGCAGCCCCAAGGTCGGCAGGGGGTGGGATGAGCAGTTCTTC
.	TRBV7-9	.	TRBJ2-5	CASSPLLEGETQYF	TGTGCCAGCAGCCCCCTCCTCGAGGGAGAGACCCAGTACTTC
.	TRBV4-1	.	TRBJ1-4	CASTWSLNEKLFF	TGCGCCAGCACTTGGTCCTTAAATGAAAAACTGTTTTTT
.	TRBV4-2	.	TRBJ2-5	CASSQESEAGEQETQYF	TGTGCCAGCAGCCAAGAAAGTGAGGCAGGTGAACAAGAGACCCAGTACTTC